This is a list of T cell receptor beta chains from one sample in a study of T cell responses to AZD1222 COVID-19 vaccine. The repertoire was sequenced with immunoSEQ multiplex PCR; TCRdb's copy has only in-frame clones and lacks some. The table has 130,000 or so clones, about 93% seen once. Sequenced material: peripheral blood, taken on day 0 of AZD1222 vaccination. The receptors here all came from an adult in good health. The CDR3 runs from the conserved cysteine through the conserved F or W.

J | length | V | CDR3
TRBJ1-4 | 12 | TRBV4-2 | CASGGGDEKLFF
TRBJ2-3 | 12 | TRBV6-6 | CASSQGADTQYF
TRBJ1-2 | 17 | TRBV4-1 | CASSQTLDRFSFGGYTF
TRBJ2-3 | 16 | TRBV3-1/TRBV3-2 | CASSPGTSGPIDTQYF
TRBJ1-2 | 15 | TRBV5-6 | CASSPRTTVNYGYTF
TRBJ2-5 | 15 | TRBV28 | CASSLARGYQETQYF
TRBJ1-1 | 13 | TRBV12-5 | CASGLGQLVEAFF
TRBJ2-3 | 13 | TRBV7-3 | CASSPSGADTQYF
TRBJ1-2 | 13 | TRBV29-1 | CSVQKQVGYGYTF
TRBJ1-1 | 14 | TRBV9 | CASSVWDSHTEAFF
TRBJ1-2 | 16 | TRBV4-2 | CASSQDPTGGRGGYTF
TRBJ1-1 | 13 | TRBV4-2 | CASSPDRGTEAFF
TRBJ2-3 | 14 | TRBV2 | CASSDEGASDTQYF
TRBJ1-2 | 13 | TRBV7-9 | CASAPGQNYGYTF
TRBJ1-2 | 13 | TRBV7-2 | CASSLGRSYGYTF
TRBJ1-5 | 15 | TRBV19 | CASSTPGRGNQPQHF
TRBJ1-4 | 15 | TRBV6-2/TRBV6-3 | CASSQRLATNEKLFF
TRBJ1-1 | 15 | TRBV6-5 | CASSYSSQMNTEAFF